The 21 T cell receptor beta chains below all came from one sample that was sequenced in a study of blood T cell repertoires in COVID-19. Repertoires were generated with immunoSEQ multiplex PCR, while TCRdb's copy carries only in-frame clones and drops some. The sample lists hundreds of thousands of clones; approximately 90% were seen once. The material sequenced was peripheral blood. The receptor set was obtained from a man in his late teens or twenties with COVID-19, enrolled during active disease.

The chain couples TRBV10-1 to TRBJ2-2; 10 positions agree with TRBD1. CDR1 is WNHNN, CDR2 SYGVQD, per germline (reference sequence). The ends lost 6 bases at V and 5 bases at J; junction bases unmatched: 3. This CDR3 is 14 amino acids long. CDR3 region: CASRPGQGTGELFF. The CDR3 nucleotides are TGCGCCAGCAGACCGGGACAGGGGACCGGGGAGCTGTTTTTT.

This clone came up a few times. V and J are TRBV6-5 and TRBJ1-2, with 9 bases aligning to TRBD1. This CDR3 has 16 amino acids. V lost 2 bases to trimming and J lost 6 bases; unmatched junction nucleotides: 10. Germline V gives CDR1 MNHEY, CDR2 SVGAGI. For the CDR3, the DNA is TGTGCCAGCAGTTACGCCAGAGCGGACAGGGGTGATGGCTACACCTTC. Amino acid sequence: CASSYARADRGDGYTF.

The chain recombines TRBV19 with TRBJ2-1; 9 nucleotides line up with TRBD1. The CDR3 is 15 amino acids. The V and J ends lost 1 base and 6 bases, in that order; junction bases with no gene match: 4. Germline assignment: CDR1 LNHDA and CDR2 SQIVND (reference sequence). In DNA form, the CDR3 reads TGTGCCAGTAGTATAGTCGAGACAGGGGGCAATGAGCAGTTCTTC. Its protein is CASSIVETGGNEQFF.

CDR3 coding DNA: TGTGCCAGCAGCTATACCCCTAGTATTTCCTACAATGAGCAGTTCTTC. This gives the protein CASSYTPSISYNEQFF. V usage is TRBV7-3 and J usage is TRBJ2-1; no definite D call. Germline CDR1 is SGHTA and CDR2 is FQGTGA. V lost 4 bases to trimming and J lost 1 base, with 14 bases between them. The CDR3 length is 16 residues. Using reference TRBV7-3 and TRBJ2-1 for the parts outside the CDR3, the full variable domain is GAGVSQTPSNKVTEKGKYVELRCDPISGHTALYWYRQSLGQGPEFLIYFQGTGAADDSGLPNDRFFAVRPEGSVSTLKIQRTERGDSAVYLCASSYTPSISYNEQFFGPGTRLTVL.

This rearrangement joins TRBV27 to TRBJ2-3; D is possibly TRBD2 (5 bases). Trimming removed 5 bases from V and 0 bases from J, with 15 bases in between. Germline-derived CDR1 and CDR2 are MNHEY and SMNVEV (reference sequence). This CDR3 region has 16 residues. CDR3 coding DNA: TGTGCCAGCAGTCGTAACGGGATTCCTAGCACAGATACGCAGTATTTT. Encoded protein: CASSRNGIPSTDTQYF.

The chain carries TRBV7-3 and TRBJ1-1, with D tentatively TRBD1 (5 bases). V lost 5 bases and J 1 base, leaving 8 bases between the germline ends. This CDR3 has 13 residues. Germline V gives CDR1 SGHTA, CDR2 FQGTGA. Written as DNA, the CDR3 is TGTGCCAGCAGCGGGCAGGGGAACACTGAAGCTTTCTTT. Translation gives CASSGQGNTEAFF.

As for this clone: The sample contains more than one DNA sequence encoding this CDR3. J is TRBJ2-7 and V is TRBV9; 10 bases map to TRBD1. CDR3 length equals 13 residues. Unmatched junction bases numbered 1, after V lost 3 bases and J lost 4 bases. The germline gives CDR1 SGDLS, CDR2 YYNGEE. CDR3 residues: CASSEGQGYEQYF. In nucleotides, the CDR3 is TGTGCCAGCAGCGAGGGACAGGGGTACGAGCAGTACTTC.

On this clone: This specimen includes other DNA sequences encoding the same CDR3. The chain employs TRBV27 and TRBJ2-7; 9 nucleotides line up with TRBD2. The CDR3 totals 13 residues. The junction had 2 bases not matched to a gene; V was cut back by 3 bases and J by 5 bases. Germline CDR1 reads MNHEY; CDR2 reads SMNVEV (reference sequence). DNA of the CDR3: TGTGCCAGCAGTTTGGCGGGAGGGAACGAGCAGTACTTC. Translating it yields CASSLAGGNEQYF.

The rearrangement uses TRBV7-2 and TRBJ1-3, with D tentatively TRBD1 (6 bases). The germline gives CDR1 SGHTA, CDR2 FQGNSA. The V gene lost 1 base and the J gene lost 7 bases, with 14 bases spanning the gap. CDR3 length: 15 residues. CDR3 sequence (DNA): TGTGCCAGCAGCTTAGAAAATTGGCAGGGGAACACCATATATTTT. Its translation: CASSLENWQGNTIYF.

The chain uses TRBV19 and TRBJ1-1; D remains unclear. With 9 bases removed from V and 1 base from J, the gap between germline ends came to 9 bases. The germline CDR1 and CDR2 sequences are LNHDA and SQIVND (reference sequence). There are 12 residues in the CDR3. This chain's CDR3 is CASRRGNTEAFF. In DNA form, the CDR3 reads TGTGCCAGCCGACGGGGGAACACTGAAGCTTTCTTT.

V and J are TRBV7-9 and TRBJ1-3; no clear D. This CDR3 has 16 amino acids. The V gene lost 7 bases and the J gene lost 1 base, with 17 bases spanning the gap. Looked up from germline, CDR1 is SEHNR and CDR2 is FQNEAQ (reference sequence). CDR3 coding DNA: TGTGCCAGCACCCCCGAGGTGGAATTGTCTGGAAACACCATATATTTT. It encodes CASTPEVELSGNTIYF.

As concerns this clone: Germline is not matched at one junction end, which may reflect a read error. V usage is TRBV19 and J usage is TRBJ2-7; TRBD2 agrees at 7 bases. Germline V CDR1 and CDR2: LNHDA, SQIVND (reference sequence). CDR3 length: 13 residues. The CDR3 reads CASSLGLLYEQYF. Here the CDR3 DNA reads TGTGCCAGTAGTTTGGGACTACTATACGAACAGTACTTC.

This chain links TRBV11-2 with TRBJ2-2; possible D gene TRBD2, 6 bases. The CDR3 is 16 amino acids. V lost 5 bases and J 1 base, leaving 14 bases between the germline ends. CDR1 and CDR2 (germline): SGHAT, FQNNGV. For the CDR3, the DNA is TGTGCCAGCAGCCCGAGGCGGGGATTGAACACCGGGGAGCTGTTTTTT. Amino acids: CASSPRRGLNTGELFF.

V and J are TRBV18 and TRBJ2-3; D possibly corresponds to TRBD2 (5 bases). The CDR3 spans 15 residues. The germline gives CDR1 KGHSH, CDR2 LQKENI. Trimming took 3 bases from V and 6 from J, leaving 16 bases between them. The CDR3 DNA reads TGTGCCAGCTCACCTGTCTCATCTAGCAGGGATACGCAGTATTTT. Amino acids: CASSPVSSSRDTQYF.

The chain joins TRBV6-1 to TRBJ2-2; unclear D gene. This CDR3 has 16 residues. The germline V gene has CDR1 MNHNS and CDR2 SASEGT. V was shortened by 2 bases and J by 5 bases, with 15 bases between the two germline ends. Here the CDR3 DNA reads TGTGCCAGCAGTGAAACCCCGACAACCCTTACCGGGGAGCTGTTTTTT. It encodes CASSETPTTLTGELFF.

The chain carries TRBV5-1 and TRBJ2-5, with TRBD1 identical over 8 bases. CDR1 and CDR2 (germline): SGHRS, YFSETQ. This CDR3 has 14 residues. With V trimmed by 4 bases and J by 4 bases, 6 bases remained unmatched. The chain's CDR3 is CASSPRTGRETQYF. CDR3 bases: TGCGCCAGCAGCCCAAGGACAGGGAGAGAGACCCAGTACTTC.

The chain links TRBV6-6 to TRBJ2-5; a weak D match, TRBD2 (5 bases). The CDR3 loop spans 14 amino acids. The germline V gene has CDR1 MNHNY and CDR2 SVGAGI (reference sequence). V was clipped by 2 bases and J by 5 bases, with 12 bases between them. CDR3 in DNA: TGTGCCAGCAGTTACGAGGGCCCCAGGGAGACCCAGTACTTC. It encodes CASSYEGPRETQYF.

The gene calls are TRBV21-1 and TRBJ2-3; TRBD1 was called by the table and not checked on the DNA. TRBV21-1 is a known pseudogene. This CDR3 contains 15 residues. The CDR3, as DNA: TGTGCCAGTCATCCTCCGGGACAGAGCACAGATACGCAGTATTTT. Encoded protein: CASHPPGQSTDTQYF.

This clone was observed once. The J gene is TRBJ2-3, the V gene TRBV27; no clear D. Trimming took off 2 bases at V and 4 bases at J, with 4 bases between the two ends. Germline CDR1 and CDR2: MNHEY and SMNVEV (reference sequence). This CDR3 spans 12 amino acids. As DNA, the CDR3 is TGTGCCAGCAGTTTACCGTCAGATACGCAGTATTTT. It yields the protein CASSLPSDTQYF.

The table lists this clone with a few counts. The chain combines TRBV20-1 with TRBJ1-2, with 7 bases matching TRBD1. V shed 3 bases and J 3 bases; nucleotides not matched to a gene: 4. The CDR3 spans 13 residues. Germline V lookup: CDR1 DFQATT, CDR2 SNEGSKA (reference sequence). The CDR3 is CSASKGQYYGYTF. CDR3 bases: TGCAGTGCTAGTAAGGGACAGTACTATGGCTACACCTTC.

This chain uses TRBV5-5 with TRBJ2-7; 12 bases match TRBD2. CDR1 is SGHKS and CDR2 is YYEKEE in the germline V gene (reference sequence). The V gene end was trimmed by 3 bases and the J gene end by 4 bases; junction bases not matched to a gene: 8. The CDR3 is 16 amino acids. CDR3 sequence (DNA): TGTGCCAGCAGCTCTCTAGCGGGAGGGGCTCCTTACGAGCAGTACTTC. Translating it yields CASSSLAGGAPYEQYF.